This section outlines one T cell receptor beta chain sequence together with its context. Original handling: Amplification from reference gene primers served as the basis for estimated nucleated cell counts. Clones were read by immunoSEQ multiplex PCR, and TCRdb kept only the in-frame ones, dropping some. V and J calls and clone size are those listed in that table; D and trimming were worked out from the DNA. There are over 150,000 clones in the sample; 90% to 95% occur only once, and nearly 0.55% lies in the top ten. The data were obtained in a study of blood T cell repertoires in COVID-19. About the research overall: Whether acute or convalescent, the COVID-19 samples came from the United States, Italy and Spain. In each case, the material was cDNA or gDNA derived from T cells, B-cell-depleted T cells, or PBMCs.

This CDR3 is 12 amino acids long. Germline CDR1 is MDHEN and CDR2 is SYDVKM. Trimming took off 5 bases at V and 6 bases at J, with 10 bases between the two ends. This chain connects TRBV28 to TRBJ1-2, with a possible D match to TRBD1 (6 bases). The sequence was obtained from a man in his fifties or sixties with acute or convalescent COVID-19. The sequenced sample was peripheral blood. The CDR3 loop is CASSPSGDGYTF. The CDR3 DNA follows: TGTGCCAGCAGTCCCTCAGGGGATGGCTACACCTTC.